What follows is one T cell receptor (beta chain) and its context. This clone was counted once. Its antigen is not yet known. Base-call qualities are not available, and no considerably larger clone is one nucleotide away. The germline V gene supplies CDR1 SQVTM and CDR2 ANQGSEA. From its cysteine to its phenylalanine, the CDR3 spans 15 amino acids. Just the 45-base CDR3 DNA is kept, in frame starting at base 1. The V end gives up 7 bases and the J end 4 bases, leaving 12 bases in the junction not matched to a gene. This record comes from a study of blood T cell repertoires in COVID-19 (dated by TCRdb to 2020 to 2021). General notes on the study: Samples from collaborators originated in the United States, Italy and Spain and spanned both the acute and convalescent phases of COVID-19. The samples were drawn from the first 160 participants of the ongoing ImmuneRACE study and from 950 to 1,500 subjects provided by 6 global collaborators. The sample metadata nearly always contained a de-identified subject ID, COVID-19 status, age in years and sex. The repertoires were made available in a free public database intended to serve as a resource for research on the immune response to SARS-CoV-2. Where HLA class I and class II types were available, the types were taken from metadata supplied by the sample provider, not from assay-based typing. Subjects who had been exposed to COVID-19, were actively infected with it, or had recovered from it provided the deeply sampled blood TCRbeta repertoires that made up the dataset. The prospective study material was composed of cDNA or gDNA derived from T cells, B-cell-depleted T cells, or PBMCs. What the authors observed across the whole study: The quantity of clinical and demographic metadata differed by source and by participant and was supplied without curation.

TCRbeta CDR3 regions were amplified from genomic DNA by means of the immunoSEQ Assay, a bias-controlled multiplex PCR. In the authors' own workflow: The number of nucleated cells in each sample was estimated by amplification of reference gene primers within the assay. To quantify the absolute abundance of each unique TCRbeta CDR3 rearrangement, sequence reads were collapsed and filtered. For each sample, productive Simpson clonality was calculated by taking the square root of Simpson's diversity index across productive rearrangements. The immuneACCESS repertoire file appears here via TCRdb, limited to in-frame rearrangements. These files lack a portion of the clones; in checked studies, under half of the deficit traces to unresolved V genes, and the cause of the others is not known. That table furnishes V, J and clone size, whereas the DNA furnished D and trimming. The sample table lists about 75,000 clones, approximately 80% of them with a count of one. About a fifth of the sample is in the top ten clones.

The collaborating institutions used their own protocols to collect whole blood in K2EDTA tubes. For TCRbeta analysis, collaborator samples were shipped as frozen whole blood, as isolated PBMCs, or as DNA extracted from either sample type. Here the chain combines TRBV29-1 and TRBJ2-2; TRBD1 aligns with 7 central bases. The sequence came from a woman in her fifties or sixties with acute or convalescent COVID-19. Sequenced input: peripheral blood. The CDR3 corresponds to CSASPAGTVTGELFF. The base sequence is TGCAGCGCCTCCCCCGCCGGGACAGTCACCGGGGAGCTGTTTTTT.